This passage covers 27 T cell receptor beta chains from one sample sequenced in a study of blood T cell repertoires in COVID-19. TCRdb's copy holds only in-frame clones and misses some; the assay was immunoSEQ multiplex PCR. The sample lists tens of thousands of clones; roughly 80% were seen once. Material for sequencing was peripheral blood. These receptors all come from a woman older than 75 with acute or convalescent COVID-19.

V is TRBV5-1 and J is TRBJ2-1; 8 bases are shared with TRBD2. The CDR3 is 15 amino acids. Trimming took 0 bases from V and 7 from J; bases not matched to a gene: 6. Germline values: CDR1 SGHRS, CDR2 YFSETQ. CDR3 in DNA: TGCGCCAGCAGCTTGGGTGCGGGAGGTGGGAATGAGCAGTTCTTC. It yields the protein CASSLGAGGGNEQFF.

The chain's CDR3 is CASSFAGQVQGYTF. The CDR3 DNA sequence: TGTGCCAGCAGCTTTGCGGGACAGGTTCAGGGCTACACCTTC. This chain joins TRBV5-5 and TRBJ1-2; 8 bases agree with TRBD1. CDR1 is SGHKS and CDR2 is YYEKEE in the germline V gene (reference sequence). This CDR3 comprises 14 residues. Trimming at V came to 2 bases and at J to 8 bases, leaving 8 bases not matched to a gene. Full variable domain (remainder filled in from reference TRBV5-5 and TRBJ1-2): DAGVTQSPTHLIKTRGQQVTLRCSPISGHKSVSWYQQVLGQGPQFIFQYYEKEERGRGNFPDRFSARQFPNYSSELNVNALLLGDSALYLCASSFAGQVQGYTFGSGTRLTVV.

V is TRBV10-1 and J is TRBJ2-7; 9 bases are a match to TRBD1. CDR1 is WNHNN and CDR2 is SYGVQD in the germline V gene (reference sequence). Trimming removed 6 bases from V and 2 bases from J; junction bases left unmatched: 2. The CDR3 sequence is 13 residues long. Written as DNA, the CDR3 is TGCGCCAGCAGCGGACAGGGGCCCTACGAGCAGTACTTC. This gives the protein CASSGQGPYEQYF.

The chain combines TRBV19 with TRBJ1-1; D call uncertain. CDR3 size: 13 residues. The V end was cut by 3 bases, the J end by 11 bases, with 16 bases between. Germline V gene sequence: CDR1 LNHDA, CDR2 SQIVND (reference sequence). CDR3 amino acids: CASSINEGAMAFF. In DNA form, the CDR3 reads TGTGCCAGTAGTATTAATGAGGGAGCAATGGCTTTCTTT.

J is TRBJ1-2 and V is TRBV19; 7 bases agree with TRBD1. This CDR3 has 13 residues. J gave up 3 bases and V 3 bases, and 1 base lay outside the gene matches. CDR1 and CDR2 from the germline V gene are LNHDA and SQIVND (reference sequence). As DNA, the CDR3 is TGTGCCAGTAGTATCCAGGGGGACTATGGCTACACCTTC. This translates into CASSIQGDYGYTF.

The CDR3 region is CASTQISGGSNTGELFF. As DNA, the CDR3 is TGTGCCAGCACCCAAATATCGGGGGGGTCGAACACCGGGGAGCTGTTTTTT. The chain links TRBV5-6 to TRBJ2-2, with 8 positions matching TRBD2. Germline CDR1 is SGHDT and CDR2 is YYEEEE. After removal of 6 bases from V and 0 bases from J, the junction contained 10 bases not matched to a gene. This CDR3 is built from 17 residues.

In DNA form, the CDR3 reads TGTGCCAGCAGTTTTAGGCGGACTAGCGGGAGGGCCCACTACAATGAGCAGTTCTTC. It yields the protein CASSFRRTSGRAHYNEQFF. V gene TRBV27 combines with J gene TRBJ2-1; 15 bases agree with TRBD2. CDR1 is MNHEY, CDR2 SMNVEV, per germline (reference sequence). The CDR3 spans 19 residues. V lost 3 bases, J lost 3 bases, and 9 bases stayed unmatched.

In its sample, this clone was seen once. The chain is built from TRBV13 and TRBJ1-2; 7 bases align to TRBD1. The germline V gene encodes CDR1 PRHDT and CDR2 FYEKMQ (reference sequence). This CDR3 region has 14 residues. V was clipped by 0 bases and J by 7 bases; unmatched bases: 5. The CDR3 sequence is CASSLGYRGGGYTF. Here the CDR3 DNA reads TGTGCCAGCAGCTTAGGGTACAGGGGTGGTGGCTACACCTTC.

This sequence joins TRBV12-5 and TRBJ1-2; maybe TRBD1 (5 bases). From germline, CDR1 is LGHNT and CDR2 FRNRAP. The V end was cut by 8 bases, the J end by 5 bases, with 15 bases between. The CDR3 has 13 amino acids. The DNA for the CDR3 is TGTGCTAGTTCATCAGACAGTCGATATGGCTACACCTTC. Translating gives CASSSDSRYGYTF.

This clone is a singleton in its sample. The chain combines TRBV29-1 with TRBJ2-2; D might be TRBD2 (5 bases). This CDR3 has 12 residues. Trimming shortened V by 4 bases and J by 4 bases, and 7 bases separated the two germline ends. Germline CDR1 and CDR2: SQVTM and ANQGSEA. This chain's CDR3 is CSVAGGTGELFF. Here the CDR3 DNA reads TGCAGCGTTGCAGGAGGCACCGGGGAGCTGTTTTTT.

V and J are TRBV9 and TRBJ2-3; weak D call: TRBD2 (6 bases). Germline CDR1 SGDLS, CDR2 YYNGEE. The CDR3 spans 15 residues. The V end was cut by 0 bases, the J end by 0 bases, with 8 bases between. The DNA for the CDR3 is TGTGCCAGCAGCGTAGGGAGGGGTAGCACAGATACGCAGTATTTT. As protein: CASSVGRGSTDTQYF.

The sample holds one count of this clone. The chain employs TRBV7-6 and TRBJ2-3, with TRBD2 matching 9 bases. The CDR3 runs to 15 residues. J was trimmed by 2 bases and V by 3 bases; bases with no gene match: 3. Germline CDR1 reads SGHVS; CDR2 reads FNYEAQ. The chain's CDR3 is CASSFAGGSTDTQYF. CDR3 DNA sequence: TGTGCCAGCAGCTTTGCGGGGGGGTCCACAGATACGCAGTATTTT.

This sequence joins TRBV5-4 and TRBJ2-6; TRBD2 agrees at 8 bases. The length of the CDR3 is 17 residues. Germline loops: CDR1 SGHNT, CDR2 YYREEE (reference sequence). After removal of 0 bases from V and 4 bases from J, the junction contained 6 bases not matched to a gene. The CDR3 reads CASSLERERAGANVLTF. DNA of the CDR3: TGTGCCAGCAGCTTGGAGCGGGAGCGAGCCGGGGCCAACGTCCTGACTTTC.

The chain recombines TRBV28 with TRBJ1-1; D perhaps matches TRBD1 (5 bases). The germline CDR1 and CDR2 sequences are MDHEN and SYDVKM. The CDR3 totals 13 residues. The V end was cut by 2 bases, the J end by 6 bases, with 10 bases between. The CDR3 loop is CASSLHEGAEAFF. The CDR3 coding sequence is TGTGCCAGCAGTTTACACGAAGGGGCTGAAGCTTTCTTT.

The rearrangement uses TRBV5-4 and TRBJ2-7; TRBD2 agrees at 15 bases. Germline values: CDR1 SGHNT, CDR2 YYREEE (reference sequence). The CDR3 sequence is 16 residues long. The V segment lost 4 bases and the J segment 7 bases; nucleotides outside the gene matches: 9. Here the CDR3 reads CASSPGTSGGPEEQYF. The CDR3 DNA reads TGTGCCAGCAGCCCTGGGACTAGCGGGGGGCCCGAAGAGCAGTACTTC.

The chain employs TRBV5-1 and TRBJ2-1, with 13 bases that match TRBD2. The germline gives CDR1 SGHRS, CDR2 YFSETQ. V lost 1 base and J lost 7; bases outside the gene matches: 11. The CDR3 spans 18 residues. The CDR3 here is CASSLYPGLAGVENEQFF. The CDR3 coding sequence is TGCGCCAGCAGCTTGTACCCCGGACTAGCGGGAGTAGAAAATGAGCAGTTCTTC.

The CDR3: CASSFDGSRSYEQYF. The CDR3 bases are TGTGCCAGTAGTTTCGACGGGAGCAGGAGCTACGAGCAGTACTTC. This chain uses TRBV19 with TRBJ2-7; the D gene is possibly TRBD2 (6 bases). The CDR3 is 15 amino acids. The ends were cut back, 5 bases at V and 3 bases at J, with 17 bases in the middle. CDR1 and CDR2 (germline): LNHDA, SQIVND (reference sequence). The full variable domain, rest sourced from reference TRBV19 and TRBJ2-7, is DGGITQSPKYLFRKEGQNVTLSCEQNLNHDAMYWYRQDPGQGLRLIYYSQIVNDFQKGDIAEGYSVSREKKESFPLTVTSAQKNPTAFYLCASSFDGSRSYEQYFGPGTRLTVT.

This clone came up once. This chain connects TRBV9 to TRBJ2-3; TRBD2 aligns across 12 bases. CDR3 length: 21 amino acids. Germline V gives CDR1 SGDLS, CDR2 YYNGEE. The V segment lost 0 bases and the J segment 2 bases; nucleotides outside the gene matches: 16. CDR3 loop: CASSVVWGLAGKRPHTDTQYF. CDR3 bases: TGTGCCAGCAGCGTAGTCTGGGGACTAGCGGGCAAGCGACCCCACACAGATACGCAGTATTTT.

This chain connects TRBV21-1 to TRBJ2-1; the D call TRBD1 from the table was never checked on the DNA. TRBV21-1 is a pseudogene locus. CDR3 length: 17 amino acids. This CDR3 reads CASSKDGKTNSYNEQFF. The CDR3 DNA follows: TGTGCCAGCAGCAAAGATGGCAAAACGAACTCCTACAATGAGCAGTTCTTC.

The chain links TRBV30 to TRBJ1-1, with 7 bases fitting TRBD1. The CDR3 has 14 amino acids. V lost 1 base to trimming and J lost 1 base; unmatched junction nucleotides: 3. From germline, CDR1 is GTSNPN and CDR2 SVGIG (reference sequence). This CDR3 is CAWSADRENTEAFF. The DNA for the CDR3 is TGTGCCTGGAGTGCTGACAGGGAGAACACTGAAGCTTTCTTT. Filled out from reference TRBV30 and TRBJ1-1, the complete variable domain reads SQTIHQWPATLVQPVGSPLSLECTVEGTSNPNLYWYRQAAGRGLQLLFYSVGIGQISSEVPQNLSASRPQDRQFILSSKKLLLSDSGFYLCAWSADRENTEAFFGQGTRLTVV.

This chain joins TRBV19 and TRBJ2-1; TRBD2 agrees at 13 bases. Germline V CDR1 and CDR2: LNHDA, SQIVND (reference sequence). The CDR3 covers 18 residues. The J segment lost 0 bases and the V segment lost 3 bases, leaving 5 bases of the junction unmatched. This CDR3 is CASSIILAGGSSYNEQFF. The CDR3, as DNA: TGTGCCAGTAGTATCATACTAGCGGGGGGGAGCTCCTACAATGAGCAGTTCTTC.

The rearrangement links TRBV10-3 to TRBJ1-1, with D possibly TRBD1 on 5 matching bases. The CDR3 loop spans 14 amino acids. Deletions cut 3 bases from V and 0 bases from J, with 8 bases between. Germline values: CDR1 ENHRY, CDR2 SYGVKD. CDR3 DNA sequence: TGTGCCATCAGTGAAGGGGCCCTGAACACTGAAGCTTTCTTT. Amino acid sequence: CAISEGALNTEAFF.

The CDR3 is CASSQEFKSPLHF. The CDR3 DNA reads as TGTGCCAGCAGCCAAGAGTTTAAATCACCCCTCCACTTT. V gene TRBV3-1 (or the pseudogene TRBV3-2) combines with J gene TRBJ1-6; D is uncertain. In germline, CDR1 is LGHDT, CDR2 YNNKEL (reference sequence). This CDR3 region has 13 residues. The V end lost 0 bases, the J end lost 10 bases, and 7 bases lay between the germline ends.

The chain links TRBV11-2 to TRBJ1-1; D is ambiguous. Deletions cut 0 bases from V and 7 bases from J, with 9 bases between. CDR1 is SGHAT, CDR2 FQNNGV, per germline. The CDR3 is 13 residues long. The CDR3 nucleotides are TGTGCCAGCAGCTTAGATCATATCAGTGAAGCTTTCTTT. It yields the protein CASSLDHISEAFF. Full variable domain (missing parts from reference TRBV11-2 and TRBJ1-1): EAGVAQSPRYKIIEKRQSVAFWCNPISGHATLYWYQQILGQGPKLLIQFQNNGVVDDSQLPKDRFSAERLKGVDSTLKIQPAKLEDSAVYLCASSLDHISEAFFGQGTRLTVV.

The chain combines TRBV3-1 (or the pseudogene TRBV3-2) with TRBJ1-2; no definite D call. Looked up from germline, CDR1 is LGHDT and CDR2 is YNNKEL (reference sequence). This CDR3 comprises 14 residues. V was shortened by 3 bases and J by 4 bases, with 12 bases between the two germline ends. CDR3 region: CASSHNRAGYGYTF. The CDR3 DNA is TGTGCCAGCAGCCATAATAGGGCGGGCTATGGCTACACCTTC.

The chain carries TRBV2 and TRBJ2-1, with TRBD2 identical over 9 bases. The CDR3 contains 16 residues. The J segment lost 1 base and the V segment lost 7 bases, leaving 8 bases of the junction unmatched. CDR1 and CDR2 from the germline V gene are SNHLY and FYNNEI. In DNA form, the CDR3 reads TGTGCCAGCACCATAGCGGGGGCGCAATCCTACAATGAGCAGTTCTTC. Protein: CASTIAGAQSYNEQFF.

The chain has TRBV6-4 and TRBJ2-3; TRBD1 agrees at 11 bases. The germline gives CDR1 MRHNA, CDR2 SNTAGT. V was clipped by 5 bases and J by 6 bases; unmatched bases: 7. The CDR3 contains 15 residues. CDR3 residues: CASSLGQGAGDTQYF. The CDR3 DNA sequence: TGTGCCAGCAGTCTCGGACAGGGGGCCGGGGATACGCAGTATTTT.